These 30 T cell receptor beta chains share one sample of origin, sequenced in a study of blood T cell repertoires in COVID-19. Only in-frame clones appear in the TCRdb table, and some are missing; sequencing was by immunoSEQ multiplex PCR. The repertoire holds hundreds of thousands of clones, about nine tenths seen once, with more than 1.4% in the top ten. The specimen was peripheral blood. Receptors were obtained from a woman aged 30 to 39 with active or convalescent COVID-19.

In DNA form, the CDR3 reads TGTGCCAGCTCAACTCTTCAGGGGACAGGGAAAAACACTGAAGCTTTCTTT. This sequence encodes CASSTLQGTGKNTEAFF. The gene calls are TRBV18 and TRBJ1-1; TRBD1 matches at 9 bases. V lost 5 bases and J lost 2; bases outside the gene matches: 12. This CDR3 is 17 amino acids long. Germline CDR1 and CDR2: KGHSH and LQKENI.

The V call is TRBV2, the J call TRBJ2-1; the match to TRBD2 covers 13 bases. Germline loops: CDR1 SNHLY, CDR2 FYNNEI. The CDR3 length is 15 residues. The ends lost 3 bases at V and 6 bases at J; junction bases unmatched: 2. The CDR3 DNA reads TGTGCCAGCAGTGAGACTAGCGGGAGGTTCAATGAGCAGTTCTTC. Encoded protein: CASSETSGRFNEQFF.

The rearrangement joins TRBV7-9 to TRBJ1-2; no definite D call. The CDR3 is 15 residues long. Germline assignment: CDR1 SEHNR and CDR2 FQNEAQ (reference sequence). V lost 2 bases, J lost 7 bases, and 17 bases lay in between. CDR3 sequence reads: CASSLKGDVSGGYTF. The CDR3 DNA reads TGTGCCAGCAGCTTAAAGGGAGACGTTAGCGGTGGCTACACCTTC.

The gene calls are TRBV18 and TRBJ1-1; possible D gene TRBD1, 5 bases. Germline values: CDR1 KGHSH, CDR2 LQKENI. The CDR3 consists of 14 residues. V lost 2 bases, J lost 2 bases, and 9 bases lay in between. The CDR3 DNA reads TGTGCCAGCTCACCAAGTGGGGCCAACACTGAAGCTTTCTTT. Encoded protein: CASSPSGANTEAFF.

V is TRBV9 and J is TRBJ2-3, with D maybe TRBD1 (6 bases). Between the trimmed V and J ends, which lost 4 bases and 2 bases, there was a span of 23 bases. This CDR3 spans 18 amino acids. From germline, CDR1 is SGDLS and CDR2 YYNGEE. The CDR3 DNA reads as TGTGCCAGCAGCCACCCCAAGACGGACAGCCTCTCCACAGATACGCAGTATTTT. This encodes CASSHPKTDSLSTDTQYF.

The chain employs TRBV14 and TRBJ1-4; maybe TRBD1 (6 bases). V was cut by 3 bases and J by 8 bases, with 13 bases left in between. Germline CDR1 SGHDN, CDR2 FVKESK. This CDR3 contains 14 residues. The CDR3 DNA follows: TGTGCCAGCAGCCAGATGGGACAAGGGGAAAAACTGTTTTTT. Amino acids: CASSQMGQGEKLFF.

This clone has only a few counts. V is TRBV7-9 and J is TRBJ2-1; a weak D match, TRBD2 (5 bases). This CDR3 has 16 amino acids. V lost 5 bases to trimming and J lost 4 bases, with 18 bases between them. Germline V CDR1 and CDR2: SEHNR, FQNEAQ (reference sequence). Written as DNA, the CDR3 is TGTGCCAGCAGCCTTGGGGTGGCGGGCATATACAATGAGCAGTTCTTC. Amino acid sequence: CASSLGVAGIYNEQFF. The full variable domain, completed using reference TRBV7-9 and TRBJ2-1, is DTGVSQNPRHKITKRGQNVTFRCDPISEHNRLYWYRQTLGQGPEFLTYFQNEAQLEKSRLLSDRFSAERPKGSFSTLEIQRTEQGDSAMYLCASSLGVAGIYNEQFFGPGTRLTVL.

V gene TRBV19 combines with J gene TRBJ1-1; 8 positions agree with TRBD1. From germline, CDR1 is LNHDA and CDR2 SQIVND (reference sequence). V shed 8 bases, J shed 7 bases, and the junction held 12 bases outside the gene matches. The CDR3 totals 14 residues. CDR3 sequence: CASRNQGANGEAFF. The CDR3 nucleotides read TGTGCCAGTCGGAACCAGGGGGCGAATGGTGAAGCTTTCTTT.

V is TRBV19 and J is TRBJ2-2; no firm D call. Trimming shortened V by 3 bases and J by 2 bases, and 10 bases separated the two germline ends. Germline CDR1 is LNHDA and CDR2 is SQIVND (reference sequence). The CDR3 extends over 15 amino acids. As DNA, the CDR3 is TGTGCCAGTAGTATGGGCTACCCAAACACCGGGGAGCTGTTTTTT. It codes for CASSMGYPNTGELFF.

V gene TRBV19 combines with J gene TRBJ1-2; TRBD1 matches 9 bases. V lost 7 bases, J lost 3 bases, and 9 bases stayed unmatched. The germline gives CDR1 LNHDA, CDR2 SQIVND (reference sequence). This CDR3 is 15 amino acids long. The CDR3 loop is CASMGPTGGDYGYTF. The CDR3 nucleotides are TGTGCCAGTATGGGGCCGACAGGGGGGGACTATGGCTACACCTTC.

The gene calls are TRBV27 and TRBJ1-2; D not resolved. The germline V gene has CDR1 MNHEY and CDR2 SMNVEV (reference sequence). The CDR3 has 13 residues. V lost 5 bases and J lost 2, with 9 bases in between. The CDR3 sequence is CASSRGGNYGYTF. The CDR3 DNA follows: TGTGCCAGCAGTCGGGGTGGCAACTATGGCTACACCTTC.

This chain uses TRBV19 with TRBJ1-2, with a tentative D call TRBD1 (5 bases). The CDR3 runs 15 residues. V gave up 1 base and J gave up 4 bases, with 13 bases separating them. CDR1 is LNHDA and CDR2 is SQIVND in the germline V gene (reference sequence). The CDR3 sequence is CASSIVRGSGYGYTF. CDR3 nucleotide sequence: TGTGCCAGTAGTATAGTTAGGGGCTCCGGCTATGGCTACACCTTC.

This clone was observed once. This chain uses TRBV5-1 with TRBJ2-1; 13 bases line up with TRBD2. Trimming cost V 3 bases and J 7 bases; bases outside gene matches: 7. The CDR3 length is 16 residues. Germline V gene sequence: CDR1 SGHRS, CDR2 YFSETQ. In DNA, the CDR3 is TGCGCCAGCAGCTCTCAACTAGCGGGAGGGCCGAATGAGCAGTTCTTC. This translates into CASSSQLAGGPNEQFF.

This rearrangement joins TRBV19 to TRBJ2-5; 14 nucleotides line up with TRBD2. The CDR3 runs to 16 residues. Looked up from germline, CDR1 is LNHDA and CDR2 is SQIVND (reference sequence). V was clipped by 5 bases and J by 2 bases; unmatched bases: 4. CDR3 loop: CASSSRLAGGQETQYF. DNA of the CDR3: TGTGCCAGTAGTTCCAGACTAGCGGGGGGGCAAGAGACCCAGTACTTC.

This clone is a singleton in its sample. CDR3 amino acids: CASSGGQGNPESYNEQFF. The CDR3 DNA is TGCGCCAGCAGTGGAGGGCAGGGGAATCCAGAATCCTACAATGAGCAGTTCTTC. The V call is TRBV10-2, the J call TRBJ2-1; D is perhaps TRBD1 (6 bases). The CDR3 has 18 amino acids. Germline CDR1 is WSHSY and CDR2 is SAAADI. The V end lost 4 bases, the J end lost 1 base, and 20 bases lay between the germline ends.

CDR3 region: CAWGSGRDNEQFF. DNA of the CDR3: TGTGCCTGGGGTAGCGGGAGGGACAATGAGCAGTTCTTC. The V gene is TRBV30, the J gene TRBJ2-1, with 11 bases fitting TRBD2. There are 13 residues in the CDR3. Germline V gives CDR1 GTSNPN, CDR2 SVGIG (reference sequence). The junction had 2 bases not matched to a gene; V was cut back by 5 bases and J by 5 bases.

The rearrangement links TRBV15 to TRBJ1-3, with TRBD1 matching over 7 bases. The CDR3 covers 14 residues. Trimming cost V 1 base and J 7 bases; bases outside gene matches: 4. Germline CDR1 LNHNV, CDR2 YYDKDF (reference sequence). CDR3 sequence reads: CATSRVGQRNTIYF. The CDR3 DNA follows: TGTGCCACCAGCAGAGTGGGACAGAGGAACACCATATATTTT.

This clone has just one count. The chain uses TRBV30 and TRBJ2-1; 7 nucleotides match TRBD2. Germline V gene data show CDR1 as GTSNPN and CDR2 as SVGIG (reference sequence). The CDR3 consists of 13 residues. Trimming removed 2 bases from V and 4 bases from J; junction bases left unmatched: 2. The chain's CDR3 is CAWSREDYNEQFF. For the CDR3, the DNA is TGTGCCTGGAGTCGGGAGGATTACAATGAGCAGTTCTTC.

This chain connects TRBV2 to TRBJ2-2; 10 nucleotides align to TRBD1. The length of the CDR3 is 14 residues. The trim removed 7 bases at V and 6 bases at J, leaving 5 bases unmatched. Per the germline V gene, CDR1 is SNHLY and CDR2 is FYNNEI. CDR3 in DNA: TGTGCCAGCATCCGACAGGGGGCTGCCGGGGAGCTGTTTTTT. Translation: CASIRQGAAGELFF.

V gene TRBV19 combines with J gene TRBJ1-2, with D maybe TRBD1 (5 bases). The CDR3 runs 14 residues. The germline V gene has CDR1 LNHDA and CDR2 SQIVND (reference sequence). Trimming stripped 7 bases from V and 2 bases from J, with 14 bases between. The CDR3: CASNRGDLNYGYTF. The CDR3 bases are TGTGCCAGTAACCGGGGGGATCTCAACTATGGCTACACCTTC.

The genes are TRBV12-3 or TRBV12-4 and TRBJ1-4, with a possible D match to TRBD1 (5 bases). The CDR3 is 13 residues long. V shed 6 bases and J shed 7 bases, with 12 bases lying between them. The chain's CDR3 is CASSLGGGEKLFF. The CDR3 DNA is TGTGCCAGCAGCCTCGGGGGAGGTGAAAAACTGTTTTTT.

This chain joins TRBV4-1 and TRBJ1-2, with D unclear. V lost 4 bases to trimming and J lost 4 bases, with 22 bases between them. The CDR3 runs to 17 residues. CDR1 is MGHRA, CDR2 YSYEKL, per germline. The CDR3 coding sequence is TGCGCCAGCAGCCTAAAGCAAGGACTTTTAGCAGGCTATGGCTACACCTTC. Encoded protein: CASSLKQGLLAGYGYTF.

The chain joins TRBV6-5 to TRBJ2-1; 9 bases are a match to TRBD2. Looked up from germline, CDR1 is MNHEY and CDR2 is SVGAGI. V dropped 4 bases and J dropped 4; count of bases not matched to a gene: 5. The CDR3 has 15 residues. Here the CDR3 reads CASSFGTSRYNEQFF. For the CDR3, the DNA is TGTGCCAGCAGTTTCGGGACTAGCCGATACAATGAGCAGTTCTTC.

This clone was picked up a small number of times. The rearrangement uses TRBV6-5 and TRBJ1-5; D is uncertain. From germline, CDR1 is MNHEY and CDR2 SVGAGI. The CDR3 totals 14 residues. V shed 6 bases and J shed 3 bases, with 12 bases lying between them. The chain's CDR3 is CASSLLGPNQPQHF. The CDR3 nucleotides read TGTGCCAGCAGCCTACTAGGACCCAATCAGCCCCAGCATTTT.

The chain recombines TRBV6-1 with TRBJ1-2; tentatively, D is TRBD1 (6 bases). Trimming stripped 2 bases from V and 8 bases from J, with 24 bases between. The germline V gene encodes CDR1 MNHNS and CDR2 SASEGT. The CDR3 has 17 amino acids. DNA for the CDR3: TGTGCCAGCAGTGAAACAGCGTCAGGGGTCGGCGTAGGAGGCTACACCTTC. Translation gives CASSETASGVGVGGYTF.

This chain connects TRBV7-2 to TRBJ2-7; TRBD1 agrees at 7 bases. Per germline, CDR1 SGHTA and CDR2 FQGNSA. This CDR3 has 15 residues. The trim removed 5 bases at V and 7 bases at J, leaving 14 bases unmatched. The CDR3 DNA sequence: TGTGCCAGCAGCCCCGGGACAGAAAGGTCGGGTGAGCAGTACTTC. Its translation: CASSPGTERSGEQYF.

The CDR3 region has the DNA TGCAGTGCTAGTCCCCCAACAGGGGGGCCCTACAATGAGCAGTTCTTC. Translation: CSASPPTGGPYNEQFF. The J gene is TRBJ2-1, the V gene TRBV20-1; 8 bases match TRBD1. CDR3 length equals 16 residues. Germline assignment: CDR1 DFQATT and CDR2 SNEGSKA (reference sequence). Losses at the gene ends were 3 bases for V and 2 bases for J; bases not matched to a gene: 9.

The count of this clone is one. The rearrangement joins TRBV6-5 to TRBJ1-1, with 8 positions matching TRBD1. Losses at the gene ends were 0 bases for V and 4 bases for J; bases not matched to a gene: 4. Germline CDR1 reads MNHEY; CDR2 reads SVGAGI. The CDR3 loop spans 15 amino acids. The CDR3 region is CASSYSVQGATEAFF. In DNA form, the CDR3 reads TGTGCCAGCAGTTACTCCGTCCAGGGGGCCACTGAAGCTTTCTTT.

This rearrangement joins TRBV5-4 to TRBJ1-2; D remains unclear. Germline-derived CDR1 and CDR2 are SGHNT and YYREEE (reference sequence). The CDR3 covers 16 residues. Trimming shortened V by 4 bases and J by 4 bases, and 20 bases separated the two germline ends. The CDR3, as DNA: TGTGCCAGCAGCCCAACAGCGAGAGGGTCGGGCTATGGCTACACCTTC. Residues: CASSPTARGSGYGYTF. Based on the CDR3 plus reference TRBV5-4 and TRBJ1-2, the full variable domain is ETGVTQSPTHLIKTRGQQVTLRCSSQSGHNTVSWYQQALGQGPQFIFQYYREEENGRGNFPPRFSGLQFPNYSSELNVNALELDDSALYLCASSPTARGSGYGYTFGSGTRLTVV.

This clone has only one observation. This sequence joins TRBV19 and TRBJ2-1; TRBD1 matches 9 bases. CDR3 length: 16 residues. Trimming took 6 bases from V and 0 from J; bases not matched to a gene: 6. Germline-derived CDR1 and CDR2 are LNHDA and SQIVND (reference sequence). CDR3 in DNA: TGTGCCAGTAGAACGCCGGGACAGGGCTCCTACAATGAGCAGTTCTTC. Translation: CASRTPGQGSYNEQFF.